This TCR beta chain originates from a study of long-term antiretroviral therapy in people with HIV. It was version v3.0 of the immunoSEQ assay that was run at survey level. Data came from immunoSEQ multiplex PCR; TCRdb stores just in-frame clones and leaves some out. The data show some 40,000 clones, with roughly 80% seen just once and 6.2% held by the top ten. With 7 bases removed from V and 2 bases from J, the gap between germline ends came to 9 bases. From germline, CDR1 is SGHDT and CDR2 YYEEEE. CDR3 length: 13 residues. The specimen was unsorted PBMCs, collected 1 year after starting antiretroviral therapy. The chain carries TRBV5-6 and TRBJ1-4, with D unresolved. This sequence originates from a man aged 18 to 29 with HIV. CDR3 nucleotides: TGTGCCAGCCGAGGATGGACTAATGAAAAACTGTTTTTT. It codes for CASRGWTNEKLFF.